Listed here are 20 T cell receptor beta chains from one sample, sequenced in a study of shared clonotypes between healthy human individuals. Sequenced by immunoSEQ multiplex PCR; TCRdb stores in-frame clones only, minus some. The sample has about 1 million clones; about 76% are singletons. The sample consisted of memory CD4+ T cells sorted from blood. As for subset: CD45RA-negative fraction. Receptors originate from a man younger than 35 in good health.

The V gene is TRBV18, the J gene TRBJ2-2; no clear D gene. CDR1 is KGHSH and CDR2 is LQKENI in the germline V gene. The CDR3 extends over 16 amino acids. V gave up 3 bases and J gave up 4 bases, with 15 bases separating them. The CDR3 here is CASSPARSTATGELFF. The CDR3 bases are TGTGCCAGCTCACCTGCTAGGAGTACGGCCACCGGGGAGCTGTTTTTT.

The J gene is TRBJ2-3, the V gene TRBV2, with 9 bases aligning to TRBD2. V shed 3 bases, J shed 5 bases, and the junction held 3 bases outside the gene matches. The CDR3 extends over 14 amino acids. Germline V gene lookup returns CDR1 SNHLY and CDR2 FYNNEI. The CDR3 DNA follows: TGTGCCAGCAGTGAGCGGGGGGGCGAAGATACGCAGTATTTT. Amino acid sequence: CASSERGGEDTQYF. Full variable domain (outside the CDR3, taken from reference TRBV2 and TRBJ2-3): EPEVTQTPSHQVTQMGQEVILRCVPISNHLYFYWYRQILGQKVEFLVSFYNNEISEKSEIFDDQFSVERPDGSNFTLKIRSTKLEDSAMYFCASSERGGEDTQYFGPGTRLTVL.

In DNA form, the CDR3 reads TGTGCCAGCAGCTTATACGGGGGTTACAATGAGCAGTTCTTC. Translated: CASSLYGGYNEQFF. V gene TRBV7-3 combines with J gene TRBJ2-1, with D possibly matching TRBD2 (6 bases). V was cut by 2 bases and J by 4 bases, with 9 bases left in between. The CDR3 has 14 residues. Germline V gene data show CDR1 as SGHTA and CDR2 as FQGTGA.

The chain couples TRBV5-1 to TRBJ2-3, with TRBD2 as a possible D gene (5 bases). Germline CDR1 and CDR2: SGHRS and YFSETQ. The CDR3 runs 14 residues. V was pared by 2 bases and J by 0 bases, with 7 bases between. CDR3 nucleotides: TGCGCCAGCAGCTTTGGACTCAGCACAGATACGCAGTATTTT. Its protein is CASSFGLSTDTQYF.

The rearrangement joins TRBV29-1 to TRBJ1-1; tentatively, D is TRBD1 (5 bases). This CDR3 spans 11 amino acids. Looked up from germline, CDR1 is SQVTM and CDR2 is ANQGSEA. Trimming stripped 6 bases from V and 7 bases from J, with 12 bases between. The CDR3 coding sequence is TGCAGCGTAGAACGGGGGAATGAAGCTTTCTTT. Protein product: CSVERGNEAFF.

The chain has TRBV9 and TRBJ1-4; unclear D gene. This CDR3 is built from 13 residues. Germline lookup yields CDR1 SGDLS and CDR2 YYNGEE. The V and J ends lost 0 bases and 7 bases respectively, with 7 bases between them. As DNA, the CDR3 is TGTGCCAGCAGCGTAGATAGCGGTGAAAAACTGTTTTTT. This codes for CASSVDSGEKLFF.

J is TRBJ1-4 and V is TRBV6-5, with 10 bases aligning to TRBD1. V trimming: 6 bases; J trimming: 8 bases; junction bases outside the gene matches: 6. The CDR3 loop spans 14 amino acids. CDR1 is MNHEY, CDR2 SVGAGI, per germline. The CDR3: CASRKGTGAEKLFF. In DNA, the CDR3 is TGTGCCAGCAGGAAGGGGACAGGGGCGGAAAAACTGTTTTTT.

The rearrangement joins TRBV7-2 to TRBJ2-1, with 7 nucleotides matching TRBD2. V trimming: 3 bases; J trimming: 8 bases; junction bases outside the gene matches: 13. This CDR3 spans 16 amino acids. Germline V CDR1 and CDR2: SGHTA, FQGNSA. The CDR3 sequence is CASSFGAGPNRDEQFF. DNA of the CDR3: TGTGCCAGCAGCTTCGGAGCGGGACCTAACCGCGATGAGCAGTTCTTC.

The rearrangement links TRBV6-6 to TRBJ1-1; D call uncertain. Between the trimmed V and J ends, which lost 4 bases and 8 bases, there was a span of 14 bases. There are 13 residues in the CDR3. Germline CDR1 is MNHNY and CDR2 is SVGAGI (reference sequence). The DNA of the CDR3 is TGTGCCAGCAGTTTCCCTCTAACTCCAGAAGCTTTCTTT. Amino acids: CASSFPLTPEAFF.

V usage is TRBV5-1 and J usage is TRBJ1-6; 8 bases align to TRBD1. Germline CDR1 and CDR2: SGHRS and YFSETQ. The CDR3 consists of 15 residues. The V and J ends lost 4 bases and 7 bases, in that order; junction bases with no gene match: 7. In nucleotides, the CDR3 is TGCGCCAGCAGCCCGGGGACAGGTGAAAATTCACCCCTCCACTTT. As protein: CASSPGTGENSPLHF.

This sequence joins TRBV28 and TRBJ1-4; TRBD1 matches at 8 bases. The CDR3 spans 15 residues. V lost 5 bases and J lost 3; bases outside the gene matches: 5. The germline gives CDR1 MDHEN, CDR2 SYDVKM. The CDR3 DNA reads TGTGCCAGCAGTAGCACAGGGGGGTCTAATGAAAAACTGTTTTTT. Amino acids: CASSSTGGSNEKLFF.

The chain recombines TRBV5-6 with TRBJ2-1; 7 positions match TRBD2. This CDR3 spans 12 amino acids. The V segment lost 5 bases and the J segment 12 bases; nucleotides outside the gene matches: 8. Germline V gene sequence: CDR1 SGHDT, CDR2 YYEEEE. The CDR3 is CASSVMREGQFF. CDR3 DNA: TGTGCCAGCAGTGTGATGAGGGAGGGGCAGTTCTTC. Combining the CDR3 with reference TRBV5-6 and TRBJ2-1 gives the whole variable domain DAGVTQSPTHLIKTRGQQVTLRCSPKSGHDTVSWYQQALGQGPQFIFQYYEEEERQRGNFPDRFSGHQFPNYSSELNVNALLLGDSALYLCASSVMREGQFFGPGTRLTVL.

This clone was seen many times. This chain links TRBV21-1 with TRBJ1-2; the tabulated D call, TRBD1, remains unverified against the DNA. TRBV21-1 is labeled a pseudogene. The CDR3 covers 17 residues. Here the CDR3 reads CASSKKGAHKLNYGYTF. CDR3 sequence (DNA): TGTGCCAGCAGCAAAAAGGGGGCACACAAACTTAACTATGGCTACACCTTC.

This chain joins TRBV30 and TRBJ2-5, with 8 bases fitting TRBD1. The germline gives CDR1 GTSNPN, CDR2 SVGIG (reference sequence). V gave up 2 bases and J gave up 13 bases; unmatched junction bases: 9. This CDR3 has 12 amino acids. The CDR3 spells CAWSKGQVTRYF. DNA for the CDR3: TGTGCCTGGAGTAAGGGACAGGTAACACGGTACTTC.

The chain uses TRBV6-5 and TRBJ1-3; tentatively, D is TRBD1 (6 bases). Between the trimmed V and J ends, which lost 6 bases and 4 bases, there was a span of 16 bases. The CDR3 totals 15 residues. Looked up from germline, CDR1 is MNHEY and CDR2 is SVGAGI. CDR3 bases: TGTGCCAGCAGCCCGGAGGGGGTAGCCGGAAACACCATATATTTT. This sequence encodes CASSPEGVAGNTIYF.

This clone was seen a single time. The rearrangement joins TRBV7-2 to TRBJ2-1; 10 positions agree with TRBD2. CDR3 size: 18 residues. The V and J ends lost 2 bases and 6 bases, in that order; junction bases with no gene match: 13. Germline-derived CDR1 and CDR2 are SGHTA and FQGNSA. The CDR3 coding sequence is TGTGCCAGCAGCTTACTGCTAGCGGGAGCCCCCCGAGGCAATGAGCAGTTCTTC. Protein: CASSLLLAGAPRGNEQFF.

This chain uses TRBV18 with TRBJ1-2; 11 nucleotides match TRBD1. V trimming: 2 bases; J trimming: 8 bases; junction bases outside the gene matches: 4. Germline loops: CDR1 KGHSH, CDR2 LQKENI. CDR3 length equals 14 residues. The CDR3 loop reads CASSPGQGARGYTF. The CDR3 DNA follows: TGTGCCAGCTCACCAGGACAGGGGGCTCGGGGCTACACCTTC.

V usage is TRBV11-3 and J usage is TRBJ2-1; perhaps TRBD1 as D (5 bases). The germline V gene has CDR1 SGHNT and CDR2 YENEEA. The CDR3 is 13 residues long. Trimming took 1 base from V and 7 from J, leaving 8 bases between them. The CDR3 spells CASSLAGNNEQFF. CDR3 nucleotide sequence: TGTGCCAGCAGCTTAGCAGGGAATAATGAGCAGTTCTTC.

The chain recombines TRBV6-5 with TRBJ1-5, with TRBD1 matching 7 bases. V lost 2 bases, J lost 1 base, and 2 bases stayed unmatched. Germline CDR1 is MNHEY and CDR2 is SVGAGI. This CDR3 has 15 amino acids. The CDR3 here is CASSYLGQSNQPQHF. CDR3 in DNA: TGTGCCAGCAGTTACCTGGGACAGAGCAATCAGCCCCAGCATTTT.

The gene calls are TRBV6-5 and TRBJ1-1; D is uncertain. The CDR3 runs 15 residues. Trimming shortened V by 6 bases and J by 4 bases, and 18 bases separated the two germline ends. Germline-derived CDR1 and CDR2 are MNHEY and SVGAGI. For the CDR3, the DNA is TGTGCCAGCAGCCCGGTGTCGGCCCGAACCACTGAAGCTTTCTTT. This sequence encodes CASSPVSARTTEAFF.